Shown below are 30 T cell receptor beta chains from a single sample sequenced in a study of blood T cells in healthy people across ages. A sample-barcoded 5' primer and a J-beta primer mix were used in a second PCR of about 7 to 12 cycles. Each CDR3 protein gets one entry after TCRdb re-called the 5' RACE reads with MiXCR. The table lists 1,300,000 or so distinct CDR3 sequences, roughly 59% of them singletons, with 6.7% in the top ten. Material for sequencing was blood. The receptors stem from a man aged 18-30 years in good health.

The rearrangement joins TRBV12-3 or TRBV12-4 to TRBJ2-4; D may be TRBD2 (6 bases). Judging by the DNA end, TRBJ2-7 fits better; the J call may be wrong. This CDR3 has 13 residues. The CDR3 DNA is TGTGCCAGCAGGGGGGGAGGAGTAAGCGAGCAGTACTTC. It encodes CASRGGGVSEQYF.

The rearrangement uses TRBV5-1 and TRBJ1-1; maybe TRBD1 (6 bases). The V and J ends lost 1 base and 3 bases respectively, with 10 bases between them. The CDR3 covers 14 residues. Germline CDR1 reads SGHRS; CDR2 reads YFSETQ. The CDR3 loop reads CASSLQGSHTEAFF. In nucleotides, the CDR3 is TGCGCCAGCAGCTTGCAGGGGTCCCACACTGAAGCTTTCTTT.

The V and J genes are TRBV29-1 and TRBJ2-1; D not certain. This CDR3 region has 12 residues. V shed 3 bases and J shed 6 bases, with 9 bases lying between them. Germline V gene sequence: CDR1 SQVTM, CDR2 ANQGSEA. The CDR3 spells CSVDSEGNEQFF. CDR3 nucleotides: TGCAGCGTTGATTCCGAAGGCAATGAGCAGTTCTTC.

This clonotype turned up a few times. The chain uses TRBV6-6 and TRBJ2-7; TRBD1 might be the D (6 bases). Germline V lookup: CDR1 MNHNY, CDR2 SVGAGI (reference sequence). The germline V and J ends were trimmed by 2 bases and 5 bases, with 13 bases remaining between them. This CDR3 region has 14 residues. CDR3: CASSYPGALDEQYF. CDR3 in DNA: TGTGCCAGCAGTTACCCAGGGGCCTTAGACGAGCAGTACTTC.

The rearrangement links TRBV6-6 to TRBJ2-7, with 7 bases fitting TRBD1. The CDR3 is 14 residues long. The germline V gene encodes CDR1 MNHNY and CDR2 SVGAGI (reference sequence). V shed 6 bases and J 6 bases; nucleotides not matched to a gene: 11. The CDR3 sequence is CASSQTGEHGEQYF. CDR3 nucleotide sequence: TGTGCCAGCAGCCAAACAGGGGAGCACGGCGAGCAGTACTTC.

The chain recombines TRBV4-1 with TRBJ2-7; TRBD2 aligns across 7 bases. The CDR3 spans 17 residues. Germline CDR1 is MGHRA and CDR2 is YSYEKL. J gave up 2 bases and V 0 bases, and 10 bases lay outside the gene matches. CDR3 DNA sequence: TGCGCCAGCAGCCAAGAGAGCGGTAGCGGGTTCGCCTACGAGCAGTACTTC. Residues: CASSQESGSGFAYEQYF.

This chain joins TRBV6-2 or TRBV6-3 and TRBJ2-6; possibly TRBD2 for D (6 bases). V lost 5 bases and J 0 bases, leaving 14 bases between the germline ends. There are 17 residues in the CDR3. From germline, CDR1 is MNHEY and CDR2 SVGEGT. This CDR3 is CASSAGRSISGANVLTF. For the CDR3, the DNA is TGTGCCAGCAGTGCGGGACGTTCTATCTCTGGGGCCAACGTCCTGACTTTC.

This clonotype was recorded once. This chain connects TRBV7-9 to TRBJ2-7; 9 nucleotides align to TRBD2. Judging by the DNA end, TRBJ2-5 fits better; the J call may be wrong. The CDR3 extends over 17 amino acids. Germline V gives CDR1 SEHNR, CDR2 FQNEAQ (reference sequence). CDR3 bases: TGTGCCAGCAGCTTAGAATTGGGCCTAGCGGGAAGAAAGACCCAGTACTTC. The encoded protein is CASSLELGLAGRKTQYF.

The rearrangement links TRBV27 to TRBJ2-1; TRBD1 matches 7 bases. J was trimmed by 0 bases and V by 8 bases; bases with no gene match: 4. The CDR3 contains 14 residues. Germline CDR1 MNHEY, CDR2 SMNVEV (reference sequence). Here the CDR3 reads CASSTGVSYNEQFF. CDR3 bases: TGTGCCAGCTCAACAGGGGTCTCCTACAATGAGCAGTTCTTC.

The chain employs TRBV5-1 and TRBJ2-3, with D perhaps given as TRBD1 or TRBD2 (5 bases each). From germline, CDR1 is SGHRS and CDR2 YFSETQ. The CDR3 loop spans 13 amino acids. V dropped 7 bases and J dropped 5 bases, with 14 bases sitting between them. The CDR3 spells CASGTGSIDTQYF. The CDR3 DNA follows: TGCGCCAGCGGGACGGGATCCATAGATACGCAGTATTTT.

This chain connects TRBV7-2 to TRBJ2-3; 13 positions agree with TRBD2. Per the germline V gene, CDR1 is SGHTA and CDR2 is FQGNSA. The CDR3 length is 16 residues. J was trimmed by 2 bases and V by 6 bases; bases with no gene match: 5. The CDR3 DNA reads TGTGCCAGCAGAAGGACTAGCGGGGGTTACACAGATACGCAGTATTTT. Protein: CASRRTSGGYTDTQYF.

This clonotype was found a few times. The chain combines TRBV27 with TRBJ1-2, with 9 bases matching TRBD1. V shed 4 bases, J shed 10 bases, and the junction held 19 bases outside the gene matches. The CDR3 has 17 amino acids. Germline values: CDR1 MNHEY, CDR2 SMNVEV (reference sequence). CDR3 loop: CASSSLLFRDRERFYTF. CDR3 nucleotides: TGTGCCAGCAGTTCTCTTCTTTTCCGGGACAGGGAGCGTTTCTACACCTTC.

This chain links TRBV7-2 with TRBJ2-4; D remains unclear. The J call is in doubt because the DNA end fits TRBJ2-7 better. The CDR3 is made up of 14 amino acids. The germline CDR1 and CDR2 sequences are SGHTA and FQGNSA. The CDR3 sequence: CASSLVPEYYEQYF. The CDR3 DNA reads TGTGCCAGCAGCTTAGTCCCAGAGTACTACGAGCAGTACTTC.

The sample holds a few counts of this clonotype. The CDR3 bases are TGCGCCAGCAGCCGTATCTCCCCGAGCGGGAGCTCCTACAATGAGCAGTTCTTC. Its translation: CASSRISPSGSSYNEQFF. The chain uses TRBV4-1 and TRBJ2-1, with TRBD2 matching over 8 bases. V lost 4 bases, J lost 0 bases, and 11 bases stayed unmatched. Germline lookup yields CDR1 MGHRA and CDR2 YSYEKL. The CDR3 is made up of 18 amino acids.

The chain couples TRBV20-1 to TRBJ2-5, with D tentatively TRBD1 (6 bases). This CDR3 contains 14 residues. Germline V gene sequence: CDR1 DFQATT, CDR2 SNEGSKA (reference sequence). V was cut by 1 base and J by 5 bases, with 14 bases left in between. CDR3 sequence: CSARVWEQGETQYF. CDR3 bases: TGCAGTGCTAGAGTGTGGGAACAGGGTGAGACCCAGTACTTC.

The V and J genes are TRBV7-6 and TRBJ2-7; D may be TRBD1 (6 bases). Germline values: CDR1 SGHVS, CDR2 FNYEAQ. Trimming cost V 4 bases and J 0 bases, with 19 bases left between them. The CDR3 sequence is 17 residues long. The CDR3 nucleotides read TGTGCCAGCAGCTCGGCCGCGATCCGGGACAACTCCTACGAGCAGTACTTC. This sequence encodes CASSSAAIRDNSYEQYF.

About this clonotype itself: One end of the junction does not line up with germline, which may come from a read error. The genes are TRBV5-1 and TRBJ2-5, with 8 bases aligning to TRBD1. The CDR3 length is 16 residues. Germline CDR1 SGHRS, CDR2 YFSETQ. CDR3 bases: TGCGTCAGCAGCTACTCTTGGACAGGGATCCCAGAGACCCAGTACTTC. Translating gives CVSSYSWTGIPETQYF.

This clonotype has only one observation. This rearrangement joins TRBV7-9 to TRBJ1-2; D is ambiguous. The CDR3 contains 16 residues. CDR1 SEHNR and CDR2 FQNEAQ come from the germline V gene (reference sequence). V lost 1 base, J lost 6 bases, and 18 bases lay in between. The CDR3 DNA reads TGTGCCAGCAGCTTAGTGCGGGCAGAAAACTACGATGGCTACACCTTC. Translated: CASSLVRAENYDGYTF.

This clonotype has just a few counts. J is TRBJ1-2 and V is TRBV27; 9 bases are shared with TRBD1. The length of the CDR3 is 14 residues. The germline V gene encodes CDR1 MNHEY and CDR2 SMNVEV (reference sequence). V dropped 5 bases and J dropped 6; count of bases not matched to a gene: 7. The CDR3 loop reads CASSLTGGADGYTF. The CDR3 DNA sequence: TGTGCCAGCAGTCTCACAGGGGGCGCTGATGGCTACACCTTC.

V is TRBV10-3 and J is TRBJ1-2, with TRBD1 identical over 9 bases. Germline lookup yields CDR1 ENHRY and CDR2 SYGVKD. The CDR3 runs 16 residues. After removal of 6 bases from V and 3 bases from J, the junction contained 11 bases not matched to a gene. The DNA for the CDR3 is TGTGCCATCAGCATGGGACAGGGTTTGTCTGACTATGGCTACACCTTC. As protein: CAISMGQGLSDYGYTF.

V is TRBV7-9 and J is TRBJ2-7; D might be TRBD2 (6 bases). The germline V gene has CDR1 SEHNR and CDR2 FQNEAQ (reference sequence). The CDR3 is 19 residues long. With 3 bases removed from V and 9 bases from J, the gap between germline ends came to 33 bases. In nucleotides, the CDR3 is TGTGCCAGCAGCTTGGGCCGGTTTATTAGCGGCGCTACCGAATCCGGGCAGTACTTC. Its protein product is CASSLGRFISGATESGQYF.

The gene calls are TRBV7-8 and TRBJ2-2; tentatively, D is TRBD1 or TRBD2 (5 bases each). CDR1 is SGHVS, CDR2 FQNEAQ, per germline. The CDR3 loop spans 15 amino acids. V was cut by 5 bases and J by 16 bases, with 26 bases left in between. DNA for the CDR3: TGTGCCAGCAGCCGGATTCGGGGCCCCCCGGGGAGCTGGTTTTTT. Translated: CASSRIRGPPGSWFF.

This chain connects TRBV20-1 to TRBJ1-6; tentative D call: TRBD1 (6 bases). Between the trimmed V and J ends, which lost 3 bases and 5 bases, there was a span of 14 bases. There are 15 residues in the CDR3. Germline V gene data show CDR1 as DFQATT and CDR2 as SNEGSKA (reference sequence). CDR3: CSASLSRGNNSPLHF. For the CDR3, the DNA is TGCAGTGCTAGCCTCAGCAGGGGCAATAATTCACCCCTCCACTTT.

This clonotype was seen only once. V is TRBV4-3 and J is TRBJ2-4; 8 bases match TRBD1. The V gene's germline CDR1 is LGHNA and CDR2 YSLEER. V lost 4 bases, J lost 6 bases, and 8 bases stayed unmatched. The CDR3 length is 15 residues. As DNA, the CDR3 is TGCGCCAGCAGCCCCTACCTAGGACAGGGAAACATTCAGTACTTC. Its translation is CASSPYLGQGNIQYF.

V usage is TRBV28 and J usage is TRBJ2-7; TRBD1 is a possible D gene (8 bases). Deletions cut 5 bases from V and 5 bases from J, with 16 bases between. CDR1 is MDHEN and CDR2 is SYDVKM in the germline V gene. The CDR3 extends over 14 amino acids. The CDR3 loop reads CASSRGDRTHEQYF. The CDR3 nucleotides read TGTGCCAGCAGTCGGGGGGACAGGACCCACGAGCAGTACTTC.

Note on this clonotype: A junction end diverges from the germline sequence, so it may reflect a read error. The genes are TRBV6-1 and TRBJ2-4; D possibly matches TRBD1 or TRBD2 (5 bases each). Judging by the DNA end, TRBJ2-7 fits better; the J call may be wrong. The CDR3 runs 13 residues. Germline CDR1 and CDR2: MNHNS and SASEGT. This chain's CDR3 is CACSTRGPYEQYF. The CDR3 DNA reads TGTGCCTGCAGTACCCGGGGCCCTTACGAGCAGTACTTC.

The chain employs TRBV9 and TRBJ2-7, with D perhaps TRBD2 (5 bases). This CDR3 region has 15 residues. Germline-derived CDR1 and CDR2 are SGDLS and YYNGEE. Between the trimmed V and J ends, which lost 0 bases and 5 bases, there was a span of 15 bases. Here the CDR3 DNA reads TGTGCCAGCAGCGTAGCTCTGGACTTGCCCAACGAGCAGTACTTC. It encodes CASSVALDLPNEQYF.

The chain is built from TRBV6-4 and TRBJ2-4; either TRBD1 or TRBD2 may supply D (5 bases each). Germline lookup yields CDR1 MRHNA and CDR2 SNTAGT. CDR3 length: 12 amino acids. The V end was cut by 4 bases, the J end by 9 bases, with 10 bases between. DNA of the CDR3: TGTGCCAGCAGTGGCGAGGGGCGCATTCAGTACTTC. This codes for CASSGEGRIQYF.

The chain couples TRBV5-1 to TRBJ2-1; TRBD2 agrees at 7 bases. Unmatched junction bases numbered 8, after V lost 4 bases and J lost 10 bases. The CDR3 covers 13 residues. Germline CDR1 reads SGHRS; CDR2 reads YFSETQ. CDR3 protein: CASSGLGAEEQFF. CDR3 bases: TGCGCCAGCAGCGGACTAGGGGCAGAGGAGCAGTTCTTC.

This clonotype was picked up a small number of times. Germline is not matched at one junction end, which may reflect a read error. The V call is TRBV29-1, the J call TRBJ1-2; the D gene is possibly TRBD1 (5 bases). This CDR3 comprises 15 residues. CDR1 and CDR2 from the germline V gene are SQVTM and ANQGSEA. The CDR3 is CSVDDRGGVDYGYTF. DNA of the CDR3: TGCAGCGTTGATGATAGGGGAGGGGTTGACTATGGCTACACTTTC.